Listed below are T cell receptor beta chains from one sample, sequenced in a study of shared clonotypes between healthy human individuals. Assay used: immunoSEQ multiplex PCR; TCRdb lists only in-frame clones, some missing. The table has under 1 million clones, 95% to 97% seen once. Sequencing used naive CD8+ T cells sorted from blood. These receptors came from a man aged 25 to 40 in good health. Both conserved end residues are part of each CDR3. Fields, in order: CDR3 protein, CDR3 DNA, J gene, D gene, V gene, clone size. D genes are given only for firm matches. Expanded clones get a size class; other rows say once, few or many, or leave the size out.

CASSSVTSGSRQYEQYF | TGTGCCAGCAGCTCCGTAACTAGCGGGAGCCGACAATACGAGCAGTACTTC | TRBJ2-7 | TRBD2 | TRBV7-9 | -
CASSSLEGGQAYEQYF | TGTGCCAGCAGCTCCCTCGAGGGCGGGCAAGCCTACGAGCAGTACTTC | TRBJ2-7 | - | TRBV11-2 | -
CSVEALGLESNEQFF | TGCAGCGTTGAAGCCCTGGGACTAGAGTCGAATGAGCAGTTCTTC | TRBJ2-1 | TRBD2 | TRBV29-1 | -
CASSFSSSSGNTIYF | TGTGCCAGCAGCTTCTCCTCAAGTTCTGGAAACACCATATATTTT | TRBJ1-3 | - | TRBV7-9 | -
CASSLVLVDTQYF | TGTGCCAGCAGCTTGGTGCTTGTGGATACGCAGTATTTT | TRBJ2-3 | - | TRBV28 | -
CASSPLPGQDLNEQFF | TGTGCCAGCAGCCCCCTGCCGGGACAGGACTTGAATGAGCAGTTCTTC | TRBJ2-1 | TRBD1 | TRBV7-9 | -
CASSLNGGSFPNEQFF | TGTGCCAGCAGCTTAAACGGCGGGAGTTTCCCCAATGAGCAGTTCTTC | TRBJ2-1 | TRBD2 | TRBV7-2 | -
CASSEFWGRNQPQHF | TGTGCCAGCAGTGAATTCTGGGGCCGCAATCAGCCCCAGCATTTT | TRBJ1-5 | - | TRBV6-1 | -
CASSRSSGLSTDTQYF | TGTGCCAGCAGCCGCTCGAGCGGGCTTAGCACAGATACGCAGTATTTT | TRBJ2-3 | - | TRBV5-4 | -
CAWKGGAGRSYEQYF | TGTGCCTGGAAGGGTGGGGCAGGACGTTCCTACGAGCAGTACTTC | TRBJ2-7 | - | TRBV30 | -
CASSRDGYGELFF | TGTGCCAGCAGCCGTGACGGGTACGGGGAGCTGTTTTTT | TRBJ2-2 | - | TRBV28 | -
CASEGTGLDYGYTF | TGTGCCAGCGAAGGGACAGGATTAGACTATGGCTACACCTTC | TRBJ1-2 | TRBD1 | TRBV6-1 | -
CASSPINAGTYSYEQYF | TGTGCCAGCAGCCCAATTAACGCCGGGACTTATTCCTACGAACAGTACTTC | TRBJ2-7 | - | TRBV7-2 | once
CASSLDGNEQYF | TGTGCCAGCAGCTTAGACGGGAACGAGCAGTACTTC | TRBJ2-7 | - | TRBV11-2 | -
CASVGGTAYNEQFF | TGTGCTAGTGTAGGCGGGACAGCCTACAATGAGCAGTTCTTC | TRBJ2-1 | - | TRBV12-5 | -
CASSLDGDQINTEAFF | TGTGCCAGCAGCTTGGATGGGGACCAAATAAACACTGAAGCTTTCTTT | TRBJ1-1 | - | TRBV5-8 | -
CASSGRQSTGELFF | TGCGCCAGCAGTGGTCGACAGTCCACCGGGGAGCTGTTTTTT | TRBJ2-2 | - | TRBV10-1 | -
CASSMAGEHNEQFF | TGTGCCAGTAGTATGGCGGGAGAGCACAATGAGCAGTTCTTC | TRBJ2-1 | TRBD2 | TRBV19 | -